The 9 T cell receptor beta chains listed next were all sequenced from one sample in a study of blood T cell repertoires in COVID-19. Profiling relied on immunoSEQ multiplex PCR, and the TCRdb table lists in-frame clones only, not all of them. The sample lists 250,000 to 300,000 clones; approximately 84% were seen once. Sequenced sample: PBMCs or T cells enriched from blood (not recorded which). The receptor source for this set is a man aged 18 to 30 who had recovered from COVID-19.

The CDR3 sequence is CASSSGAQNEQFF. As DNA, the CDR3 is TGCGCCAGCAGTAGCGGCGCCCAGAATGAGCAGTTCTTC. The gene calls are TRBV5-1 and TRBJ2-1; tentatively, D is TRBD2 (6 bases). Germline lookup yields CDR1 SGHRS and CDR2 YFSETQ. The length of the CDR3 is 13 residues. Trimming stripped 5 bases from V and 7 bases from J, with 13 bases between.

The table lists this clone with a count of one. The genes are TRBV3-1 (or the pseudogene TRBV3-2) and TRBJ2-1; weak D call: TRBD2 (5 bases). V lost 7 bases to trimming and J lost 4 bases, with 23 bases between them. Germline values: CDR1 LGHDT, CDR2 YNNKEL (reference sequence). The CDR3 contains 17 residues. The CDR3 reads CASTSQLGSRRYNEQFF. CDR3 in DNA: TGTGCCAGCACCTCCCAATTGGGGAGCAGGCGATACAATGAGCAGTTCTTC.

The J gene is TRBJ1-4, the V gene TRBV27; possibly TRBD1 for D (6 bases). Trimming left V 5 bases short and J 5 bases short, with 12 bases between. Germline-derived CDR1 and CDR2 are MNHEY and SMNVEV (reference sequence). The CDR3 runs to 14 residues. The DNA for the CDR3 is TGTGCCAGCAGTGGGGGGGCGGAGAATGAAAAACTGTTTTTT. It encodes CASSGGAENEKLFF.

This chain uses TRBV27 with TRBJ2-3; the D gene is possibly TRBD1 (6 bases). Deletions cut 8 bases from V and 4 bases from J, with 16 bases between. This CDR3 region has 14 residues. Germline V gives CDR1 MNHEY, CDR2 SMNVEV (reference sequence). The CDR3 DNA is TGTGCCAGCCAGGGACAAGCCAACCCAGATACGCAGTATTTT. Residues: CASQGQANPDTQYF.

The J gene is TRBJ2-7, the V gene TRBV25-1; D remains ambiguous. In germline, CDR1 is MGHDK, CDR2 SYGVNS. V shed 3 bases and J shed 0 bases, with 15 bases lying between them. The CDR3 totals 16 residues. The CDR3 is CASSDLGFPNSYEQYF. Here the CDR3 DNA reads TGTGCCAGCAGTGACCTAGGATTTCCTAACTCCTACGAGCAGTACTTC.

This clone was counted only a few times. The J gene is TRBJ1-4, the V gene TRBV10-1, with 12 bases fitting TRBD1. Germline values: CDR1 WNHNN, CDR2 SYGVQD (reference sequence). Trimming cost V 3 bases and J 11 bases; bases outside gene matches: 13. CDR3 length: 17 residues. Here the CDR3 reads CASSDGTGGSRNRKLFF. Here the CDR3 DNA reads TGCGCCAGCAGTGATGGGACAGGGGGCTCTAGGAATCGGAAACTGTTTTTT.

The chain joins TRBV28 to TRBJ2-1; TRBD2 matches 8 bases. This CDR3 has 17 residues. The germline gives CDR1 MDHEN, CDR2 SYDVKM. Trimming took 4 bases from V and 5 from J; bases not matched to a gene: 13. The CDR3 region is CASSWGGSGSWDNEQFF. CDR3 bases: TGTGCCAGCAGTTGGGGGGGCAGCGGGAGTTGGGACAATGAGCAGTTCTTC.

This clone has a handful of counts. The V gene is TRBV6-4, the J gene TRBJ2-1, with D uncertain. This CDR3 has 16 amino acids. CDR1 is MRHNA, CDR2 SNTAGT, per germline. Trimming took off 0 bases at V and 0 bases at J, with 9 bases between the two ends. CDR3 region: CASSDSARSSYNEQFF. DNA of the CDR3: TGTGCCAGCAGTGACTCGGCGCGGAGCTCCTACAATGAGCAGTTCTTC.

The gene calls are TRBV3-1 (or the pseudogene TRBV3-2) and TRBJ2-6; D unresolved. V lost 4 bases and J 0 bases, leaving 7 bases between the germline ends. CDR1 and CDR2 from the germline V gene are LGHDT and YNNKEL (reference sequence). This CDR3 has 15 amino acids. CDR3 amino acids: CASSRVSSGANVLTF. The CDR3 DNA reads TGTGCCAGCAGCCGTGTTAGCTCTGGGGCCAACGTCCTGACTTTC.